This T cell receptor beta chain appears in the sequencing data of a study of blood T cell repertoires in COVID-19. Study summary: Whether acute or convalescent, the COVID-19 samples came from the United States, Italy and Spain. Sample material is recorded as cDNA or gDNA derived from T cells, B-cell-depleted T cells, or PBMCs.

In the study's own analysis: It was from reference gene primer amplification that nucleated cell counts were estimated. The repertoire was sequenced with immunoSEQ multiplex PCR; TCRdb's copy has only in-frame clones and lacks some. For V, J and clone size, that table is used; D and trimming come from the DNA. The sample includes around 180,000 clones, around two thirds seen only once; the top ten take 2.5% to 3.5%. V lost 4 bases, J lost 5 bases, and 2 bases stayed unmatched. CDR1 MDHEN and CDR2 SYDVKM come from the germline V gene. The CDR3 is 14 residues long. The sequencing input was peripheral blood. This rearrangement joins TRBV28 to TRBJ2-3; TRBD2 aligns across 11 bases. This TCR was sampled from an elderly woman with acute or convalescent COVID-19. In DNA form, the CDR3 reads TGTGCCAGCAGTTCTAGCGGGAGGAGAGATACGCAGTATTTT. This sequence encodes CASSSSGRRDTQYF.